This T cell receptor beta chain emerged from a study of T cell changes during pregnancy in multiple sclerosis (dated by TCRdb to 2018 to 2020). Describing the broader study: The study examined how the T cell repertoire changed over the course of pregnancy in women with multiple sclerosis.

Library creation used the immunoSEQ multiplex PCR assay. TCRdb retrieved this table from immuneACCESS and kept in-frame rearrangements only. Not all clones are present; in checked studies, unresolved V genes account for under half, and no reason is known for the remainder. This sample lists 61,000 or so clones; around 93% were detected once. The ten largest account for roughly 0.35% of the sample. Inclusive of the bounding cysteine and phenylalanine, the CDR3 is 16 residues long. This entry keeps only the CDR3 DNA: 48 bases, framed from base 1. The germline V gene supplies CDR1 MNHEY and CDR2 SVGAGI. Unmatched junction bases come to 8, with V trimmed by 2 bases and J by 10 bases. A word on this clone: The specificity of this receptor is unknown. Base-call qualities are not available, and no considerably larger clone is one nucleotide away.

Sequenced here: CD4+ T cells from peripheral blood mononuclear cells, sampled before pregnancy. The rearrangement joined TRBV6-5 to TRBJ2-1; 13 bases in the middle match TRBD2. This clonotype originated in a female donor with multiple sclerosis, enrolled in a pregnancy study. CDR3 protein: CASSYLGLAGPMEQFF. The DNA sequence follows: TGTGCCAGCAGTTACCTGGGACTAGCGGGGCCCATGGAGCAGTTCTTC.